This paragraph covers one T cell receptor (beta chain) sequence. Its antigen is undetermined. The CDR3 loop spans 14 amino acids. The V gene's germline CDR1 is KGHSH and CDR2 LQKENI. Between the trimmed V and J ends, which lost 2 bases and 8 bases, there was a span of 12 bases. Samples with a second dose at about 4 or about 12 weeks were pooled together. These data belong to a study of T cell responses to AZD1222 COVID-19 vaccine. Study findings and constraints: The sample set comprised mostly white British donors with more females, and clonal diversity was possibly underestimated.

The protocol was immunoSEQ multiplex PCR, while the TCRdb copy is restricted to in-frame clones and leaves out a portion. This table holds 84,000 or so clones, about nine tenths found once. This material consisted of peripheral blood, taken 28 days after the second AZD1222 dose. The origin of this receptor is an adult who received the AZD1222 COVID-19 vaccine. The V gene is TRBV18, the J gene TRBJ1-4; D perhaps matches TRBD1 (5 bases). The CDR3 DNA reads TGTGCCAGCTCACCAGACAGATGGTCCGAAAAACTGTTTTTT. Translated: CASSPDRWSEKLFF.